The source of this T cell receptor beta chain is a study of T cell responses to AZD1222 COVID-19 vaccine. CDR1 and CDR2 (germline): SGHAT, FQNNGV. The CDR3 consists of 11 residues. Trimming pared 5 bases from V and 6 bases from J, leaving 8 bases between. Comment on this clone: What it binds is unknown.

Overall study findings and caveats: Dominant at 160-218 and 743-854, vaccine-associated CD4 TCRs also spanned spike.

Assay: immunoSEQ multiplex PCR; the TCRdb copy retains only in-frame clones and omits some. The sample lists 180,000 or so clones, just over 90% seen once, with over 1.5% in the top ten. The material was peripheral blood, obtained 28 days after the second AZD1222 dose. This sequence originates from an adult who received the AZD1222 COVID-19 vaccine. The rearrangement uses TRBV11-2 and TRBJ2-7; D possibly matches TRBD1 or TRBD2 (5 bases each). CDR3: CASSPGPEQYF. CDR3 nucleotide sequence: TGTGCCAGCAGCCCGGGACCCGAGCAGTACTTC.